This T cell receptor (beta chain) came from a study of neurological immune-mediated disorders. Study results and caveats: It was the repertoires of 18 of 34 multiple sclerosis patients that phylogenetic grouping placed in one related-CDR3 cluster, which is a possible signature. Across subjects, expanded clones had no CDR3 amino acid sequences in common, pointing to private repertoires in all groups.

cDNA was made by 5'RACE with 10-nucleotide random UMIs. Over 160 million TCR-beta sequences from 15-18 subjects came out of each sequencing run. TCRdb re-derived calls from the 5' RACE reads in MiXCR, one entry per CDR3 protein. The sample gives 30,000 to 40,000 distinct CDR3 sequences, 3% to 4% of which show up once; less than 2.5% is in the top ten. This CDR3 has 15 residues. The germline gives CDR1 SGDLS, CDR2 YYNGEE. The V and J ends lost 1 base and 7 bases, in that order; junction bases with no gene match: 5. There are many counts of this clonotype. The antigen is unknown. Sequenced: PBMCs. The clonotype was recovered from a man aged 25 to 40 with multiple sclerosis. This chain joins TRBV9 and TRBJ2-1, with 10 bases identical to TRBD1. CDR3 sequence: CASSVSGTGANEQFF. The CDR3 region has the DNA TGTGCCAGCAGCGTATCGGGGACAGGGGCGAATGAGCAGTTCTTC.